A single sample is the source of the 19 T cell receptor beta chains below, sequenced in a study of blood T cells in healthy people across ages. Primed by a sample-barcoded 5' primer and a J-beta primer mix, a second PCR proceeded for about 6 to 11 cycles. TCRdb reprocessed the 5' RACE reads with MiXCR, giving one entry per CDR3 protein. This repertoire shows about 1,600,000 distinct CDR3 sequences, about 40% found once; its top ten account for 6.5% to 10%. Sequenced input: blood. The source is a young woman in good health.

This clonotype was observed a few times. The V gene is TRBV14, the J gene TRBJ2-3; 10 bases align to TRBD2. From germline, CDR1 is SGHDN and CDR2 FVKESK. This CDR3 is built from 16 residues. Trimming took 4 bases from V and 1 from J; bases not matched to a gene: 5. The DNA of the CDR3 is TGTGCCAGCAGCCCGGGACTAGCGCCCCGCACAGATACGCAGTATTTT. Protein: CASSPGLAPRTDTQYF.

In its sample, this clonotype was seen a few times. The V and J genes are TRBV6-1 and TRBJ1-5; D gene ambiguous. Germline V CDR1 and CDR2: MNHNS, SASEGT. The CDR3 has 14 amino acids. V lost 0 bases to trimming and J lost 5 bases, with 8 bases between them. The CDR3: CASSEAGQHQPQHF. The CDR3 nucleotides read TGTGCCAGCAGTGAAGCAGGGCAGCATCAGCCCCAGCATTTT.

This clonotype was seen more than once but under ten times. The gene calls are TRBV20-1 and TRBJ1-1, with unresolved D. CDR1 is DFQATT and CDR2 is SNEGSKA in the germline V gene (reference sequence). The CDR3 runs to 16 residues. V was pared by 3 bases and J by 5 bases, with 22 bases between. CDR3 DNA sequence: TGCAGTGCTAGGGGTGGCGGAGGGCGCGGGTTTACTGAAGCTTTCTTT. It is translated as CSARGGGGRGFTEAFF.

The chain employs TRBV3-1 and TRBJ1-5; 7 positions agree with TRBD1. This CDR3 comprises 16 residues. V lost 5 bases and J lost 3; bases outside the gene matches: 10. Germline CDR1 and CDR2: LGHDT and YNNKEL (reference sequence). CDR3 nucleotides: TGTGCCAGCAGCGTGGGGACAGCACTCCCCAATCAGCCCCAGCATTTT. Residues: CASSVGTALPNQPQHF.

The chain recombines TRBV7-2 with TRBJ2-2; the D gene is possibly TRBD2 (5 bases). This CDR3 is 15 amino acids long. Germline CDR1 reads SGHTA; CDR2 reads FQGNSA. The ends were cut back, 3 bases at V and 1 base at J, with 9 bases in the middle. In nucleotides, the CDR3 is TGTGCCAGCAGCTTCGCGGGTCGGAACACCGGGGAGCTGTTTTTT. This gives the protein CASSFAGRNTGELFF.

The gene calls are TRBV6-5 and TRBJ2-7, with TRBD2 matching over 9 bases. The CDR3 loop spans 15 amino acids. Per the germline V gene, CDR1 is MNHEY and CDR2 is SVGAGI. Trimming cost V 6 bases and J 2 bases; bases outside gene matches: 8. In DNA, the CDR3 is TGTGCCAGCAGACCGGGACTAGCCACAACCTACGAGCAGTACTTC. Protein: CASRPGLATTYEQYF.

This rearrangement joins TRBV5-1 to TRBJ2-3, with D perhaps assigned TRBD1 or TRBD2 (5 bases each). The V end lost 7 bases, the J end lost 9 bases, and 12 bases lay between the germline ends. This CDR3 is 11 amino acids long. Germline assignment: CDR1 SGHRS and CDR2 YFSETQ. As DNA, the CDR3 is TGCGCCAGCGGGGCGCCGGGGACGCAGTATTTT. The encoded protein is CASGAPGTQYF.

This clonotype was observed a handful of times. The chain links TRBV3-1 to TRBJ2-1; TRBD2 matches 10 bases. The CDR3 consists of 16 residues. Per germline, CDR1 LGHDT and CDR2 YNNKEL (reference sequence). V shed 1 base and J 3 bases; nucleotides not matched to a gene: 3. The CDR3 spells CASSQGASGGYNEQFF. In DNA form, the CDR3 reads TGTGCCAGCAGCCAAGGGGCTAGCGGGGGCTACAATGAGCAGTTCTTC.

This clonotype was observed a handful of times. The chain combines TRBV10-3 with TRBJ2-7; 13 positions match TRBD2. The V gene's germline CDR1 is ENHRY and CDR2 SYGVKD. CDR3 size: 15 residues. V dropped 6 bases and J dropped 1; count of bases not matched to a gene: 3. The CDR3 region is CAIREGLAGSYEQYF. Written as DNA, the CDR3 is TGTGCCATCAGGGAGGGACTAGCGGGGTCCTACGAGCAGTACTTC.

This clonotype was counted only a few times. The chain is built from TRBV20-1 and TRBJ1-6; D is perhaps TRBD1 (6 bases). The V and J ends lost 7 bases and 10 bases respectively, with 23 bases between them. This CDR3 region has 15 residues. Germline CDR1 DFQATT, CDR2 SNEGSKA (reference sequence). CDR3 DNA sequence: TGCAGTGGGGGGGCTGGACGGACCCACGGATCACCCCTCCACTTT. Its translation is CSGGAGRTHGSPLHF.

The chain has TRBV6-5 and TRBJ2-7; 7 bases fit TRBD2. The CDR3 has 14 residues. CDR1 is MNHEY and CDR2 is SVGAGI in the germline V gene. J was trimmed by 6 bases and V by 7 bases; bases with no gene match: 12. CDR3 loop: CASIRAGTAGEQYF. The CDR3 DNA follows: TGTGCCAGCATCAGAGCGGGAACCGCCGGCGAGCAGTACTTC.

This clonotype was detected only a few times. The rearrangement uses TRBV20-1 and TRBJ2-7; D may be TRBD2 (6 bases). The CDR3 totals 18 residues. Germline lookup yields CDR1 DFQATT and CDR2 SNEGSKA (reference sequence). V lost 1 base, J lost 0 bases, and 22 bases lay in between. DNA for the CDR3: TGCAGTGCTAGAGGAGGTATTAGCGGAACAGAAAGCTCCTACGAGCAGTACTTC. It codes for CSARGGISGTESSYEQYF.

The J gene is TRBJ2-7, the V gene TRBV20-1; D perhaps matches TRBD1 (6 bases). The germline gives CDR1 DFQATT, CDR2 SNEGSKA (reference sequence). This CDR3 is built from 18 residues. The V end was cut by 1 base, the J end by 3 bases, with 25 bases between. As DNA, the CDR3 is TGCAGTGCTAGAGCAAATCGACAGGATATTTGGTCGAGCTACGAGCAGTACTTC. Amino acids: CSARANRQDIWSSYEQYF.

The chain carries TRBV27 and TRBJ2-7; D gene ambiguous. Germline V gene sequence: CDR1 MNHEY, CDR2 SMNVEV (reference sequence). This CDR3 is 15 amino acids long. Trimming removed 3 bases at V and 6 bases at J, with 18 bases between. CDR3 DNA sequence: TGTGCCAGCAGTTTGGCGGTAGGGCCCCGTTCCGAGCAGTACTTC. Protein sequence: CASSLAVGPRSEQYF.

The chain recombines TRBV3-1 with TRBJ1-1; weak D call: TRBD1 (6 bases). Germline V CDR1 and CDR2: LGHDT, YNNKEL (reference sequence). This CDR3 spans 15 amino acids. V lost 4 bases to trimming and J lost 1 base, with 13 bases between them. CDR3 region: CASSPFGDTNTEAFF. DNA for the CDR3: TGTGCCAGCAGCCCCTTTGGGGACACGAACACTGAAGCTTTCTTT.

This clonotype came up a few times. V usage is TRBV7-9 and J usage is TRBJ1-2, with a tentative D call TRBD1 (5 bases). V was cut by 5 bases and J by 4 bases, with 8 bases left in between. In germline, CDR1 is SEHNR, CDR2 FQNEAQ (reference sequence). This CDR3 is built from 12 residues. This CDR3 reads CASSRDVYGYTF. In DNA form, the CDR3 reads TGTGCCAGCAGCCGGGACGTCTATGGCTACACCTTC.

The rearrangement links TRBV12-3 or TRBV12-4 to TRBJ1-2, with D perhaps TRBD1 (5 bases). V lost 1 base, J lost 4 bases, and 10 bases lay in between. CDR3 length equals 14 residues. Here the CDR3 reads CASSLETALYGYTF. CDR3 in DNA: TGTGCCAGCAGTTTAGAGACAGCCCTCTATGGCTACACCTTC.

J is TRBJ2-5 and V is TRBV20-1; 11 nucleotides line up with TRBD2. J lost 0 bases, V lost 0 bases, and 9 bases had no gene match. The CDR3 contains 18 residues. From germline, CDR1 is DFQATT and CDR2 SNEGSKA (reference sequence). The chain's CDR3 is CSARDWASGRIYQETQYF. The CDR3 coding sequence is TGCAGTGCTAGAGATTGGGCTAGCGGGAGGATCTACCAAGAGACCCAGTACTTC.

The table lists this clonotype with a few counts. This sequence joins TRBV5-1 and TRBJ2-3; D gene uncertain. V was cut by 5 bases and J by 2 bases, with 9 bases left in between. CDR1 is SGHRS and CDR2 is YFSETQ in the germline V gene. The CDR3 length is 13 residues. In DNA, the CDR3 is TGCGCCAGCAGACGGACGGACACAGATACGCAGTATTTT. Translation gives CASRRTDTDTQYF.